Listed here is a single TCR beta chain. Its antigen remains undetermined. Within one base of it there is no much larger clone, and no base qualities were kept. Each collaborating institution followed its own protocols to collect whole blood in K2EDTA tubes. Collaborator samples were shipped for TCRbeta analysis as frozen whole blood, isolated PBMCs, or DNA extracted from either sample type. TCRbeta CDR3 regions were amplified from genomic DNA by means of the immunoSEQ Assay, a bias-controlled multiplex PCR. The authors' pipeline ran thus. Within the assay, amplification of reference gene primers was used to estimate how many nucleated cells each sample contained. To quantify the absolute abundance of each unique TCRbeta CDR3 rearrangement, sequence reads were collapsed and filtered. For each sample, productive Simpson clonality was calculated as the square root of Simpson's diversity index over productive rearrangements. TCRdb took this table from immuneACCESS and kept in-frame rearrangements with V and J called. Such tables lack part of the clones; where checked against another copy, unresolved V genes explain under half of the gap, and the rest is unexplained. D and trimming were read from the DNA, whereas the V and J calls and clone size are those reported in that table. This sample gives several thousand clones in total; 89% of them show up just once. 8% to 10% of the sample goes to the ten largest clones.

CDR1 and CDR2 (SEHNR, FQNEAQ) derive from the germline V gene (reference sequence). The CDR3 measures 13 amino acids from cysteine to phenylalanine. Of all the DNA, just the CDR3 is kept, 39 bases in frame from base 1. Deletion took 8 bases off V and 3 bases off J, with a span of 10 bases between the germline ends. The sample is drawn from a study of blood T cell repertoires in COVID-19 (dated by TCRdb to about 2020). In terms of the full investigation: Collaborator samples came from the United States, Italy and Spain and covered acute and convalescent phases of COVID-19. The sample metadata nearly always contained a de-identified subject ID, COVID-19 status, age in years and sex. Where available, HLA class I and class II types were obtained from metadata supplied by the sample provider rather than from assay-based typing. The samples were drawn from two sources: the first 160 participants of the ongoing ImmuneRACE study, and fewer than 1,500 subjects contributed by 6 global collaborators. The repertoires were made available in a free public database intended to serve as a resource for research on the immune response to SARS-CoV-2. The dataset comprised deeply sampled blood TCRbeta repertoires from subjects exposed to, actively infected with, or recovered from COVID-19. The prospective study material was composed of cDNA or gDNA derived from T cells, B-cell-depleted T cells, or PBMCs.

Paper-wide results and their limitations: How much clinical and demographic metadata was included differed by source and by participant, and the metadata was provided uncurated.

The sequence came from a human donor in a cohort sampled during active COVID-19. The donor label of this sample is uncertain. The rearranged segments are TRBV7-9 and TRBJ2-2; matching of 6 bases hints at TRBD1 as the D gene. The specimen sequenced was peripheral blood. The bases read TGTGCCAGCGAAGAGGGGGACACCGGGGAGCTGTTTTTT. It codes for CASEEGDTGELFF.